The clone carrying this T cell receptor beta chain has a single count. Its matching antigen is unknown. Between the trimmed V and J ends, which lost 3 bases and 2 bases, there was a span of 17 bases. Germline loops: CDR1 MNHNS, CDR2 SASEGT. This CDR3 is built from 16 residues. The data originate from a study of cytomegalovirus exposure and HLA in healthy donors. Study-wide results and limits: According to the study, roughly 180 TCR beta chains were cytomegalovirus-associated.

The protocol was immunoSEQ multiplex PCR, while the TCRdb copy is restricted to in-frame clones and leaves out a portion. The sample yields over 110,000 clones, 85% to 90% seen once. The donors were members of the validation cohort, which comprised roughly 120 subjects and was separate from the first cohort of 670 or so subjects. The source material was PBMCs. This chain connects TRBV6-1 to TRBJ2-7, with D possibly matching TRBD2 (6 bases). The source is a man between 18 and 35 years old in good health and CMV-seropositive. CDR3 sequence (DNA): TGTGCCAGCAGTGAGAAGGGGCGGGAAATCCCCTACGAGCAGTACTTC. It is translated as CASSEKGREIPYEQYF.